This T cell receptor (beta chain) was captured in a study of control samples from healthy donors and cancer patients. Generated by immunoSEQ multiplex PCR, the TCRdb table keeps only in-frame clones and is missing some. The sample records roughly 49,000 clones, about nine tenths being singletons. The germline V gene has CDR1 LGHDT and CDR2 YNNKEL (reference sequence). This CDR3 has 19 amino acids. V dropped 7 bases and J dropped 3; count of bases not matched to a gene: 22. This chain links TRBV3-1 (or the pseudogene TRBV3-2) with TRBJ2-7, with TRBD2 matching 9 bases. Sequencing was carried out using PBMCs. The clonotype comes from a man aged 45 to 65 with head and neck cancer. CDR3 amino acids: CASTKERGSAGGQNYEQYF. The DNA of the CDR3 is TGTGCCAGCACCAAAGAGAGGGGATCAGCGGGGGGCCAAAACTACGAGCAGTACTTC.